The 12 T cell receptor beta chains below were found in one sample sequenced in a study of blood T cell repertoires in COVID-19. Assay: immunoSEQ multiplex PCR; the TCRdb copy retains only in-frame clones and omits some. This table has 300,000 to 400,000 clones, more than 75% appearing once. The sequenced sample was peripheral blood. Every receptor here comes from a woman aged 18-30 years who had recovered from COVID-19.

This clone was picked up one time. The genes are TRBV7-9 and TRBJ1-3; D may be TRBD1 (5 bases). Germline-derived CDR1 and CDR2 are SEHNR and FQNEAQ (reference sequence). The CDR3 runs 16 residues. The V end was cut by 0 bases, the J end by 4 bases, with 13 bases between. The CDR3 sequence is CASSLAAGGDGNTIYF. As DNA, the CDR3 is TGTGCCAGCAGCTTAGCCGCTGGGGGGGACGGAAACACCATATATTTT.

The chain couples TRBV28 to TRBJ2-5, with D tentatively TRBD2 (5 bases). V shed 6 bases and J shed 1 base, with 15 bases lying between them. Germline V lookup: CDR1 MDHEN, CDR2 SYDVKM. The CDR3 totals 15 residues. The CDR3: CASSGRPLGQETQYF. The CDR3 region has the DNA TGTGCCAGCAGCGGTCGACCACTAGGCCAAGAGACCCAGTACTTC.

CDR3 DNA sequence: TGTGCCAGCAGTGAGAGGGAAGGAATTAATGAAAAACTGTTTTTT. Protein sequence: CASSEREGINEKLFF. The V call is TRBV2, the J call TRBJ1-4; D unclear. The V gene lost 3 bases and the J gene lost 4 bases, with 12 bases spanning the gap. CDR3 length equals 15 residues. CDR1 and CDR2 from the germline V gene are SNHLY and FYNNEI.

The chain's CDR3 is CASSLGQGISYEQYV. The CDR3 DNA follows: TGTGCCAGCTCACTGGGACAGGGGATATCCTACGAGCAGTACGTC. The chain has TRBV18 and TRBJ2-7; 10 bases map to TRBD1. With V trimmed by 4 bases and J by 1 base, 4 bases remained unmatched. The germline gives CDR1 KGHSH, CDR2 LQKENI. CDR3 length: 15 amino acids.

The chain uses TRBV12-3 or TRBV12-4 and TRBJ1-6; D is unresolved. This CDR3 has 13 amino acids. Trimming removed 1 base from V and 14 bases from J, with 12 bases in between. CDR3 protein: CASSLERRGSLHF. DNA of the CDR3: TGTGCCAGCAGTTTAGAGAGGCGGGGATCCCTCCACTTT.

The V gene is TRBV4-1, the J gene TRBJ2-3; D perhaps matches TRBD2 (6 bases). V was pared by 7 bases and J by 4 bases, with 15 bases between. Germline V lookup: CDR1 MGHRA, CDR2 YSYEKL. This CDR3 has 14 amino acids. In DNA, the CDR3 is TGCGCCAGCACGATGACTAGGGACGCAGATACGCAGTATTTT. The encoded protein is CASTMTRDADTQYF.

The genes are TRBV4-3 and TRBJ1-2; 9 bases match TRBD1. Per the germline V gene, CDR1 is LGHNA and CDR2 is YSLEER. Trimming removed 3 bases from V and 3 bases from J; junction bases left unmatched: 5. The CDR3 has 15 residues. CDR3 loop: CASSQGQGVDYGYTF. In DNA form, the CDR3 reads TGCGCCAGCAGCCAGGGACAGGGAGTGGACTATGGCTACACCTTC.

The chain uses TRBV9 and TRBJ2-3; D remains unclear. V lost 3 bases and J lost 5, with 16 bases in between. The CDR3 is 15 residues long. CDR1 and CDR2 from the germline V gene are SGDLS and YYNGEE. CDR3 sequence (DNA): TGTGCCAGCAGCGAGCGTGGTGCCCGAGGAGATACGCAGTATTTT. Translation gives CASSERGARGDTQYF.

The chain combines TRBV3-1 (or the pseudogene TRBV3-2) with TRBJ2-3; 9 bases are shared with TRBD2. Germline V lookup: CDR1 LGHDT, CDR2 YNNKEL (reference sequence). The CDR3 is 20 residues long. After removal of 0 bases from V and 2 bases from J, the junction contained 15 bases not matched to a gene. The DNA for the CDR3 is TGTGCCAGCAGCCAAGATCACCCCCGTCCGCTAGCGGGGTTCACAGATACGCAGTATTTT. It is translated as CASSQDHPRPLAGFTDTQYF.

V gene TRBV11-2 combines with J gene TRBJ1-1; the match to TRBD1 covers 7 bases. The CDR3 is 14 residues long. The V and J ends lost 5 bases and 5 bases, in that order; junction bases with no gene match: 8. CDR1 and CDR2 (germline): SGHAT, FQNNGV. The CDR3 nucleotides read TGTGCCAGCAGCCATGACAGGGATAGGACTGAAGCTTTCTTT. Its translation: CASSHDRDRTEAFF. The variable domain in full, completed from reference TRBV11-2 and TRBJ1-1, reads EAGVAQSPRYKIIEKRQSVAFWCNPISGHATLYWYQQILGQGPKLLIQFQNNGVVDDSQLPKDRFSAERLKGVDSTLKIQPAKLEDSAVYLCASSHDRDRTEAFFGQGTRLTVV.

This chain links TRBV6-5 with TRBJ2-1; the D is unclear. The germline V gene encodes CDR1 MNHEY and CDR2 SVGAGI. The CDR3 sequence is 13 residues long. The ends were cut back, 6 bases at V and 5 bases at J, with 11 bases in the middle. The CDR3 is CASSLTTNNEQFF. The CDR3, as DNA: TGTGCCAGCAGCCTCACTACCAACAATGAGCAGTTCTTC.

CDR3 sequence: CASSPRTSGRYYNEQFF. Here the CDR3 DNA reads TGTGCCAGCAGCCCCAGGACTAGCGGGCGATACTACAATGAGCAGTTCTTC. This chain joins TRBV3-1 (or the pseudogene TRBV3-2) and TRBJ2-1, with 11 bases fitting TRBD2. Losses at the gene ends were 4 bases for V and 3 bases for J; bases not matched to a gene: 8. CDR1 is LGHDT, CDR2 YNNKEL, per germline (reference sequence). The CDR3 sequence is 17 residues long.